This is a list of T cell receptor beta chains from one sample in a study of T cells in Graves' hyperthyroidism and ophthalmopathy. TCRdb recomputed calls from the multiplex PCR reads with MiXCR, one row per CDR3 protein. The sample consists of 400,000 to 500,000 distinct CDR3 sequences, roughly 15% of them appearing once. What was sequenced was blood. The receptors were sampled from a man between 18 and 29 years old with Graves' ophthalmopathy. Both conserved end residues are part of each CDR3. The D gene is left open where the match is weak. The size entry is marked missing in some rows and otherwise reads once, few, many or a size class.

size | D | V | CDR3
few | . | TRBV19 | CASSIGFTQHF
. | TRBD1 | TRBV19 | CASRRGLETQYF
many | . | TRBV20-1 | CSARDYREETQYF
. | . | TRBV6-4 | CASSDGGAGELFF
few | TRBD1 | TRBV6-1 | CASSKTGSGNTIYF
many | . | TRBV30 | CAWSADTTYEQYF
. | TRBD2 | TRBV7-8 | CASSWTSGEEQYF
. | . | TRBV7-2 | CASSSRTGPYNEQFF
. | . | TRBV29-1 | CSVDPGSDEKLFF
. | . | TRBV7-2 | CANSPGTGPSRLAGQRVDTQYF
many | . | TRBV2 | CASNREGTGELFF
many | . | TRBV20-1 | CSARVGLYTEAFF
few | . | TRBV20-1 | CSASSGYHYGYTF
. | . | TRBV6-1 | CASSPHPFGSDTQYF
. | . | TRBV15 | CATSRAAEGSYEQYF
many | . | TRBV5-1 | CASSLLANTGELFF
many | . | TRBV11-2 | CASSFVEFSSGNTIYF
many | . | TRBV20-1 | CSAITGGADEQYF
many | . | TRBV3-1 | CASSDGPEDEQFF
. | TRBD1 | TRBV2 | CASSDDRGPGANVLTF
many | . | TRBV6-1 | CATLRGEGNQPQHF
many | . | TRBV27 | CASGTRRIEAFF
few | . | TRBV15 | CATSREQGRDTIYF
many | TRBD1 | TRBV30 | CAWSDAGTDEKLFF
. | . | TRBV20-1 | CSARRGNYVDEQYF
many | . | TRBV12-3/TRBV12-4 | CAGTTRPSYNEQFF
. | TRBD1 | TRBV10-2 | CASGQERETQYF
few | . | TRBV7-9 | CASSSRPFSGANVLTF
few | . | TRBV6-1 | CASSERLGNTGELFF
many | TRBD2 | TRBV6-1 | CASRGASGSYNEQFF
many | TRBD1 | TRBV7-8 | CASTQIRDRKYF
many | . | TRBV19 | CASSIQNRANQPQHF
. | . | TRBV7-3 | CANSPSRSTDTQYF
. | . | TRBV12-5 | CASGLPPGNADTIQYF
many | . | TRBV30 | CAWSSSYEQYF
many | . | TRBV6-5 | CASSYPPGDGDTQYF
many | . | TRBV20-1 | CSANGLLTYNEQFF
many | TRBD1 | TRBV5-6 | CASSLRQGFYGYTF
few | . | TRBV7-8 | CASSLGGLQETQYF
many | . | TRBV27 | CASSLPRQTPLYSNQPQHF
many | TRBD1 | TRBV7-9 | CASSGPRGQPQETQYF
. | . | TRBV4-1 | CASSQFEQGGSPLHF
. | TRBD2 | TRBV7-2 | CASSLRLAETYEQYF
few | . | TRBV20-1 | CSARDGGGGEKLFF
. | . | TRBV7-4 | CASSLAKGGFNQPQHF